The entry below describes one T cell receptor (beta chain). The antigen remains undetermined. These data belong to a study of beta chain features in type 1 diabetes. Study conclusions and caveats: Shortening that was moderate but significant affected the TCRB CDR3s of Type 1 diabetes patients in all four CD4+ subsets. Diminished insertions and augmented deletions at VDJ junctions characterized type 1 diabetes patients.

All of the isolated RNA was reverse transcribed, so expressed TCRB transcripts were sequenced. The method was immunoSEQ multiplex PCR; TCRdb's version includes in-frame clones alone and lacks a portion of them. The data hold around 500,000 clones, with 25% to 35% observed a single time. The germline V gene has CDR1 LNHNV and CDR2 YYDKDF (reference sequence). This CDR3 has 15 amino acids. V was shortened by 5 bases and J by 5 bases, with 18 bases between the two germline ends. Cells sorted by CD45RO/CCR7/CD25/CD127/CD95/CD27 comprised CD4+ naive, central memory, regulatory and stem cell-like memory cells.

The J gene is TRBJ1-1, the V gene TRBV15; D unresolved. The clonotype was recovered from a man aged 18 to 29 in good health. Sequenced material: naive CD4+ T cells from blood. The CDR3 loop is CATSFTTRVETEAFF. DNA of the CDR3: TGTGCCACCAGCTTCACAACAAGGGTGGAAACTGAAGCTTTCTTT.